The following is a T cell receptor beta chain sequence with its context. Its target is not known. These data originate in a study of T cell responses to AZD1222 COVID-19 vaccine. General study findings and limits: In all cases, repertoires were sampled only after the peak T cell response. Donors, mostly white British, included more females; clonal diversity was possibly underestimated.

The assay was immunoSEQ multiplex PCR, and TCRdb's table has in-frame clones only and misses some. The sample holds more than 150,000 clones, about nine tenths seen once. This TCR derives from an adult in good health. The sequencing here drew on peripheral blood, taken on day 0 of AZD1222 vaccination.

The CDR3 sequence: CASSPTTGGYNEQFF. In DNA form, the CDR3 reads TGTGCCAGCAGTCCAACGACAGGGGGCTACAATGAGCAGTTCTTC. This chain links TRBV5-5 with TRBJ2-1, with 9 bases matching TRBD1. The CDR3 consists of 15 residues. J was trimmed by 3 bases and V by 5 bases; bases with no gene match: 6. Germline V gives CDR1 SGHKS, CDR2 YYEKEE (reference sequence).